This passage covers 7 T cell receptor beta chains from one sample sequenced in a study of blood T cell repertoires in COVID-19. The protocol was immunoSEQ multiplex PCR, while the TCRdb copy is restricted to in-frame clones and leaves out a portion. Of roughly 110,000 clones in the sample, less than 85% were seen once. The sample consisted of peripheral blood. The receptors here all came from a woman in her fifties or sixties with acute or convalescent COVID-19.

V is TRBV6-5 and J is TRBJ2-1; 8 bases line up with TRBD2. CDR3 size: 15 residues. CDR1 is MNHEY and CDR2 is SVGAGI in the germline V gene. J gave up 2 bases and V 5 bases, and 5 bases lay outside the gene matches. CDR3 residues: CASSREGVTYNEQFF. For the CDR3, the DNA is TGTGCCAGCAGTCGGGAGGGAGTAACCTACAATGAGCAGTTCTTC.

The genes are TRBV3-1 (or the pseudogene TRBV3-2) and TRBJ2-7; 7 bases are shared with TRBD2. Germline CDR1 reads LGHDT; CDR2 reads YNNKEL (reference sequence). The ends lost 3 bases at V and 3 bases at J; junction bases unmatched: 11. This CDR3 comprises 16 residues. In DNA, the CDR3 is TGTGCCAGCAGCCAGTCTTTCGGACTAGAGCTCTACGAGCAGTACTTC. Its protein product is CASSQSFGLELYEQYF.

The chain uses TRBV3-1 (or the pseudogene TRBV3-2) and TRBJ2-7, with TRBD2 identical over 8 bases. In germline, CDR1 is LGHDT, CDR2 YNNKEL (reference sequence). The CDR3 covers 15 residues. The J segment lost 2 bases and the V segment lost 5 bases, leaving 8 bases of the junction unmatched. CDR3 sequence reads: CASSLRGGDPYEQYF. CDR3 DNA sequence: TGTGCCAGCAGCTTACGGGGGGGGGACCCCTACGAGCAGTACTTC.

The rearrangement joins TRBV19 to TRBJ2-3, with TRBD2 matching over 7 bases. J was trimmed by 2 bases and V by 5 bases; bases with no gene match: 7. Germline V lookup: CDR1 LNHDA, CDR2 SQIVND (reference sequence). CDR3 length: 15 residues. In nucleotides, the CDR3 is TGTGCCAGTAGTTCTCTAGCGGAGTCCACAGATACGCAGTATTTT. Translated, it gives CASSSLAESTDTQYF. Full variable domain (rest looked up from reference TRBV19 and TRBJ2-3): DGGITQSPKYLFRKEGQNVTLSCEQNLNHDAMYWYRQDPGQGLRLIYYSQIVNDFQKGDIAEGYSVSREKKESFPLTVTSAQKNPTAFYLCASSSLAESTDTQYFGPGTRLTVL.

CDR3 bases: TGTGCCAGCAGCTCCAGACAGGGGATGGGCAACGAGCAGTACTTC. It yields the protein CASSSRQGMGNEQYF. The V call is TRBV7-9, the J call TRBJ2-7; TRBD1 aligns across 8 bases. This CDR3 is 15 amino acids long. Unmatched junction bases numbered 10, after V lost 4 bases and J lost 5 bases. Per germline, CDR1 SEHNR and CDR2 FQNEAQ (reference sequence).

The V gene is TRBV5-1, the J gene TRBJ1-2; possible D gene TRBD1, 5 bases. The CDR3 consists of 15 residues. CDR1 and CDR2 from the germline V gene are SGHRS and YFSETQ. The V end lost 0 bases, the J end lost 3 bases, and 12 bases lay between the germline ends. CDR3 sequence: CASSLGLTRDYGYTF. CDR3 DNA: TGCGCCAGCAGCTTGGGGTTGACCAGGGACTATGGCTACACCTTC. Full variable domain (remainder filled in from reference TRBV5-1 and TRBJ1-2): KAGVTQTPRYLIKTRGQQVTLSCSPISGHRSVSWYQQTPGQGLQFLFEYFSETQRNKGNFPGRFSGRQFSNSRSEMNVSTLELGDSALYLCASSLGLTRDYGYTFGSGTRLTVV.

The chain employs TRBV10-2 and TRBJ1-2; a possible D gene is TRBD1 (5 bases). CDR1 is WSHSY, CDR2 SAAADI, per germline. The V gene lost 6 bases and the J gene lost 4 bases, with 12 bases spanning the gap. The CDR3 length is 13 residues. The DNA of the CDR3 is TGCGCCAGCAGATCTCCAGGGATCTATGGCTACACCTTC. Amino acid sequence: CASRSPGIYGYTF.